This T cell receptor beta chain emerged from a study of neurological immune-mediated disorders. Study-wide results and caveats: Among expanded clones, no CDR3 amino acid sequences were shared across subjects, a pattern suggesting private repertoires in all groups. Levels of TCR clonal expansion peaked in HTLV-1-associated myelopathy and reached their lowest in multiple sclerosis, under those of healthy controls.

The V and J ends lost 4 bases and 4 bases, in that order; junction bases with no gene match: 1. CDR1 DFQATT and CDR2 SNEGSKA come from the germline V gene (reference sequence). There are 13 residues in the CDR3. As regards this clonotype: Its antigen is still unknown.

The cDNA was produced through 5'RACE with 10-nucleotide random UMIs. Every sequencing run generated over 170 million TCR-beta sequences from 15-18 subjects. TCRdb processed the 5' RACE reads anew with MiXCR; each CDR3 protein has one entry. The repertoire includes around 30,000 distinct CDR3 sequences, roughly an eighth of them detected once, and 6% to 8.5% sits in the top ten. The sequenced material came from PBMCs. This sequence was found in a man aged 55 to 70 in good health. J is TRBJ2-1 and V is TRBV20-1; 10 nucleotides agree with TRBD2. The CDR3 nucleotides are TGCAGTGCTAAAGCGGGGGGGTACAATGAGCAGTTCTTC. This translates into CSAKAGGYNEQFF.